This T cell receptor (beta chain) was sequenced during a study of cytomegalovirus exposure and HLA in healthy donors. Study results and limitations: Some public TCRs appeared in many individuals, while most sequences were rare. What TCR beta sequences reportedly achieved was accurate prediction of HLA-A and HLA-B alleles in most subjects. The authors listed about 170 TCR beta chains as cytomegalovirus-associated.

Worth noting for this clone: Its specificity is not known.

The germline CDR1 and CDR2 sequences are SEHNR and FQNEAQ (reference sequence). The V gene end was trimmed by 5 bases and the J gene end by 2 bases; junction bases not matched to a gene: 4. This CDR3 region has 14 residues. This PCR relied on a set of 60 Vbeta primers and 13 Jbeta primers. Sequenced by immunoSEQ multiplex PCR; TCRdb stores in-frame clones only, minus some. The sample holds 150,000 to 200,000 clones, around two thirds seen once. The TCR sequence derives from a man aged 25 to 40 in good health and CMV-seropositive. This rearrangement joins TRBV7-9 to TRBJ1-2; 8 bases map to TRBD1. The sequenced sample was PBMCs. CDR3 in DNA: TGTGCCAGCAGCCCCGGACAGGGCAACTATGGCTACACCTTC. Protein sequence: CASSPGQGNYGYTF.